These 25 T cell receptor beta chains were all obtained from the same sample, sequenced in a study of T cells in Graves' hyperthyroidism and ophthalmopathy. TCR beta CDR3 region amplification was performed from RNA transcripts. HTBI primers were used for first-round RT-PCR of the TCR CDR3. TCRdb independently ran MiXCR on the multiplex PCR reads; one entry per CDR3 protein. The repertoire holds approximately 610,000 distinct CDR3 sequences, with roughly 15% as singletons. Sequenced material: blood. All receptors derive from a woman between 35 and 50 years old with Graves' ophthalmopathy.

This clonotype appeared many times. The chain employs TRBV2 and TRBJ2-5; TRBD2 agrees at 9 bases. J was trimmed by 2 bases and V by 2 bases; bases with no gene match: 0. CDR3 size: 14 residues. Germline assignment: CDR1 SNHLY and CDR2 FYNNEI. The CDR3 is CASSELAGQETQYF. The CDR3 DNA reads as TGTGCCAGCAGTGAACTAGCGGGGCAAGAGACCCAGTACTTC.

This clonotype was observed at least ten times. This rearrangement joins TRBV6-5 to TRBJ2-5; the match to TRBD1 covers 9 bases. CDR1 is MNHEY, CDR2 SVGAGI, per germline. Trimming cost V 5 bases and J 4 bases; bases outside gene matches: 5. The CDR3 spans 14 residues. This CDR3 reads CASSIGQGRETQYF. DNA for the CDR3: TGTGCCAGCAGTATCGGACAGGGGAGAGAGACCCAGTACTTC.

This clonotype turned up a few times. One end of the junction does not line up with germline, which may come from a read error. The genes are TRBV2 and TRBJ2-4; perhaps TRBD2 as D (5 bases). The germline V gene encodes CDR1 SNHLY and CDR2 FYNNEI. The length of the CDR3 is 14 residues. CDR3 sequence reads: CASSEVEARNIQYF. The CDR3, as DNA: TGTGCCAGCAGTGAAGTGGAGGCCAGAAACATTCAGTACTTC.

This clonotype showed up many times. The gene calls are TRBV2 and TRBJ1-2; D unclear. The CDR3 is 14 amino acids. Germline V gene lookup returns CDR1 SNHLY and CDR2 FYNNEI. V shed 7 bases and J shed 5 bases, with 17 bases lying between them. CDR3 sequence reads: CASTGPEAVYGYTF. CDR3 coding DNA: TGTGCCAGCACTGGACCTGAGGCTGTTTATGGCTACACCTTC.

This clonotype was seen at least ten times. The rearrangement uses TRBV5-6 and TRBJ1-1, with no clear D. Trimming took off 3 bases at V and 1 base at J, with 4 bases between the two ends. Germline CDR1 and CDR2: SGHDT and YYEEEE. The CDR3 runs to 12 residues. The CDR3 sequence: CASSWTNTEAFF. As DNA, the CDR3 is TGTGCCAGCAGCTGGACGAACACTGAAGCTTTCTTT.

This clonotype was found many times. V and J are TRBV5-1 and TRBJ2-7; TRBD1 or TRBD2 may be the D gene (5 bases each). V was pared by 4 bases and J by 2 bases, with 10 bases between. Germline lookup yields CDR1 SGHRS and CDR2 YFSETQ. The CDR3 extends over 13 amino acids. The CDR3 DNA reads TGCGCCAGCAGCACGGGACCAGCCTACGAGCAGTACTTC. Translating gives CASSTGPAYEQYF.

Concerning this clonotype: A much larger clone is a single base away; this may be a read error. The rearrangement uses TRBV30 and TRBJ2-3; no clear D. CDR3 length: 11 residues. In germline, CDR1 is GTSNPN, CDR2 SVGIG (reference sequence). The DNA of the CDR3 is TGTGCCTGGAGTGTACAAGATACGCGGTATTTT. This gives the protein CAWSVQDTRYF.

This clonotype was observed at least ten times. This chain joins TRBV27 and TRBJ2-7; 10 bases are shared with TRBD2. V lost 6 bases, J lost 3 bases, and 14 bases stayed unmatched. Germline V gives CDR1 MNHEY, CDR2 SMNVEV (reference sequence). The CDR3 is 17 residues long. The CDR3 DNA reads TGTGCCAGCAGAAATACAATGACTAGCGGGCTACTCTACGAGCAGTACTTC. This codes for CASRNTMTSGLLYEQYF.

This clonotype was detected ten times or more. The chain combines TRBV20-1 with TRBJ2-5, with 9 nucleotides matching TRBD2. V lost 2 bases, J lost 5 bases, and 9 bases stayed unmatched. Germline assignment: CDR1 DFQATT and CDR2 SNEGSKA (reference sequence). The CDR3 contains 15 residues. The CDR3 DNA follows: TGCAGTGCTAGATCAGCGCGGGAGGGCCGCGAGACCCAGTACTTC. Encoded protein: CSARSAREGRETQYF.

Many counts were recorded for this clonotype. V and J are TRBV4-2 and TRBJ2-7, with 8 bases identical to TRBD2. Germline assignment: CDR1 LGHNA and CDR2 YNFKEQ. The length of the CDR3 is 15 residues. J was trimmed by 3 bases and V by 0 bases; bases with no gene match: 4. The CDR3 here is CASSQDTSGVYEQYF. The CDR3 coding sequence is TGTGCCAGCAGCCAAGATACTAGCGGAGTCTACGAGCAGTACTTC.

This clonotype has ten or more counts. V gene TRBV12-3 or TRBV12-4 combines with J gene TRBJ1-3, with D hard to call. Trimming removed 2 bases at V and 7 bases at J, with 9 bases between. The CDR3 spans 13 residues. The CDR3 spells CASSLQGLNTIYF. The CDR3 DNA sequence: TGTGCCAGCAGTTTACAAGGGTTGAACACCATATATTTT.

This clonotype was recorded many times. This chain's CDR3 is CASSLKGIGTGELFF. CDR3 nucleotides: TGTGCCAGCAGTTTGAAAGGGATAGGCACCGGGGAGCTGTTTTTT. J is TRBJ2-2 and V is TRBV28; no clear D. V was pared by 3 bases and J by 4 bases, with 12 bases between. Germline V lookup: CDR1 MDHEN, CDR2 SYDVKM. This CDR3 spans 15 amino acids. Full variable domain (outside the CDR3, taken from reference TRBV28 and TRBJ2-2): DVKVTQSSRYLVKRTGEKVFLECVQDMDHENMFWYRQDPGLGLRLIYFSYDVKMKEKGDIPEGYSVSREKKERFSLILESASTNQTSMYLCASSLKGIGTGELFFGEGSRLTVL.

This clonotype was found many times. This sequence joins TRBV20-1 and TRBJ2-5, with 8 bases aligning to TRBD1. With 3 bases clipped from V and 4 bases from J, the junction kept 10 bases outside the gene matches. Germline loops: CDR1 DFQATT, CDR2 SNEGSKA (reference sequence). The CDR3 has 15 residues. The CDR3 region is CSASPRQGRVETQYF. CDR3 in DNA: TGCAGTGCTAGCCCCCGACAGGGGCGGGTAGAGACCCAGTACTTC.

This clonotype was seen many times. An end of the junction does not agree with germline; a read error may underlie this. This rearrangement joins TRBV11-2 to TRBJ1-3; the D gene is possibly TRBD1 (5 bases). The CDR3 is 12 residues long. Germline V gives CDR1 SGHAT, CDR2 FQNNGV. CDR3 nucleotide sequence: TGTGCCAGCAGCCAAGTGGCGGGACCGACGGATTTT. It encodes CASSQVAGPTDF.

This chain connects TRBV20-1 to TRBJ2-7; unclear D gene. Per the germline V gene, CDR1 is DFQATT and CDR2 is SNEGSKA (reference sequence). The V gene lost 6 bases and the J gene lost 3 bases, with 12 bases spanning the gap. The CDR3 consists of 12 residues. CDR3 nucleotide sequence: TGCAGTGCCGGCTCCCTAGACTACGAGCAGTACTTC. Protein: CSAGSLDYEQYF.

On this clonotype itself: Its ends do not fully match the called genes, so a read error is possible. This chain joins TRBV4-3 and TRBJ2-7; 8 nucleotides align to TRBD1. This CDR3 has 15 residues. The germline gives CDR1 LGHNA, CDR2 YSLEER. The DNA of the CDR3 is TGCACCAGCAGCCAGTTACCGGGACAGGATTACGAGCAGTACTTC. This translates into CTSSQLPGQDYEQYF.

This clonotype came up many times. The V call is TRBV12-3 or TRBV12-4, the J call TRBJ2-7; D is unresolved. The V and J ends lost 2 bases and 2 bases respectively, with 4 bases between them. The CDR3 has 12 residues. CDR3 amino acids: CASSLNAYEQYF. The CDR3 region has the DNA TGTGCCAGCAGTTTAAACGCCTACGAGCAGTACTTC.

This clonotype was seen a handful of times. A much larger clone differs by one base, so this may be a read error. The gene calls are TRBV6-5 and TRBJ1-5; D may be TRBD1 (5 bases). The germline CDR1 and CDR2 sequences are MNHEY and SVGAGI. The CDR3 is 15 amino acids. Trimming pared 2 bases from V and 10 bases from J, leaving 18 bases between. The CDR3 is CASSYGRRGGIPQHF. The CDR3 coding sequence is TGTGCCAGCAGTTACGGCCGACGGGGCGGTATTCCCCAGCATTTT.

V is TRBV30 and J is TRBJ2-7; the D gene is possibly TRBD1 (6 bases). Germline CDR1 reads GTSNPN; CDR2 reads SVGIG (reference sequence). There are 14 residues in the CDR3. V lost 2 bases, J lost 1 base, and 12 bases lay in between. The CDR3 sequence: CAWSNQGLSYEQYF. The CDR3 DNA is TGTGCCTGGAGTAACCAGGGGTTATCCTACGAGCAGTACTTC.

This clonotype was observed many times. J is TRBJ2-7 and V is TRBV28, with TRBD2 matching 12 bases. This CDR3 has 17 amino acids. From germline, CDR1 is MDHEN and CDR2 SYDVKM. The V gene end was trimmed by 8 bases and the J gene end by 2 bases; junction bases not matched to a gene: 13. CDR3 coding DNA: TGTGCCAGCCAAAAGACTAGCGGGAGCGATGCTGCCTACGAGCAGTACTTC. This gives the protein CASQKTSGSDAAYEQYF.

This clonotype turned up a few times. Its ends do not fully match the called genes, so a read error is possible. V gene TRBV19 combines with J gene TRBJ2-5; a possible D gene is TRBD2 (6 bases). The CDR3 contains 11 residues. Germline CDR1 is LNHDA and CDR2 is SQIVND (reference sequence). CDR3 sequence (DNA): TGTGTCAGTGCGGAGGGGGAGACCCAGTACTTC. Translated, it gives CVSAEGETQYF.

This clonotype came up many times. The chain has TRBV6-1 and TRBJ2-5; 11 bases match TRBD2. Germline CDR1 and CDR2: MNHNS and SASEGT. Trimming cost V 8 bases and J 6 bases; bases outside gene matches: 8. The CDR3 is 14 amino acids. CDR3: CASGTSGAAKTQYF. In DNA, the CDR3 is TGTGCCAGCGGGACTAGCGGAGCGGCGAAGACCCAGTACTTC.

In this sample, this clonotype turned up many times. The chain is built from TRBV7-2 and TRBJ1-1; D not certain. Germline CDR1 SGHTA, CDR2 FQGNSA. Trimming pared 4 bases from V and 9 bases from J, leaving 18 bases between. The CDR3 length is 14 residues. The CDR3 DNA reads as TGTGCCAGCAGCTCGTCAGCTGGGGAAGGTAAAGCTTTCTTT. This codes for CASSSSAGEGKAFF.

This clonotype was observed many times. This sequence joins TRBV11-1 and TRBJ1-5; a weak D match, TRBD1 (6 bases). The CDR3 length is 15 residues. V gave up 1 base and J gave up 2 bases, with 9 bases separating them. The V gene's germline CDR1 is SGHAT and CDR2 FQDESV (reference sequence). The CDR3 loop reads CASSLEGDGNQPQHF. The CDR3 coding sequence is TGTGCCAGCAGCTTAGAGGGGGACGGCAATCAGCCCCAGCATTTT. Complete variable domain (other parts from reference TRBV11-1 and TRBJ1-5): EAEVAQSPRYKITEKSQAVAFWCDPISGHATLYWYRQILGQGPELLVQFQDESVVDDSQLPKDRFSAERLKGVDSTLKIQPAELGDSAMYLCASSLEGDGNQPQHFGDGTRLSIL.

In its sample, this clonotype was seen many times. J is TRBJ1-1 and V is TRBV20-1; no definite D call. The CDR3 contains 13 residues. Per germline, CDR1 DFQATT and CDR2 SNEGSKA (reference sequence). With 2 bases removed from V and 8 bases from J, the gap between germline ends came to 15 bases. The CDR3 DNA sequence: TGCAGTGCTAGAAGAAGACTTGCGCAAGAAGCTTTCTTT. It is translated as CSARRRLAQEAFF.